This TCR beta chain stems from a study of T cells in localized non-small cell lung cancer. CDR3 length: 15 amino acids. Losses at the gene ends were 4 bases for V and 2 bases for J; bases not matched to a gene: 8. Germline CDR1 and CDR2: SGHKS and YYEKEE (reference sequence). Data came from immunoSEQ multiplex PCR; TCRdb stores just in-frame clones and leaves some out. The repertoire holds more than 15,000 clones, with around 90% as singletons. The clonotype was recovered from a woman aged 35 to 70 with stage I lung adenocarcinoma. Material: peripheral blood, obtained before any cancer treatment. This sequence joins TRBV5-5 and TRBJ2-5, with 7 bases fitting TRBD2. CDR3 in DNA: TGTGCCAGCAGCCCCGCCCAAGCGGGACAAGAGACCCAGTACTTC. Encoded protein: CASSPAQAGQETQYF.